A selection of T cell receptor beta chains follows, all from one sample in a study of naive and memory T cell subsets. TCRdb independently ran MiXCR on the UMI-ligation and nested PCR reads; one entry per CDR3 protein. The sample records about 140,000 distinct CDR3 sequences, approximately 21% being singletons. Material for sequencing was naive CD8+ T cells from blood. These receptors all stem from a human donor in good health. CDR3s include the opening cysteine and the closing phenylalanine or tryptophan. A D gene is named only where the DNA matches it firmly.

CDR3 length | D gene | V gene | CDR3 protein
15 | . | TRBV19 | CASSSHPDGLEKLFF
14 | . | TRBV6-1 | CASSVGGFGYEQYF
13 | . | TRBV28 | CASSFWRNSPLHF
16 | . | TRBV25-1 | CASSEEPWGNTGELFF
14 | TRBD1 | TRBV5-1 | CASSLRDSSTEAFF
15 | . | TRBV6-6 | CASSYPPGAYNEQFF
14 | . | TRBV6-6 | CASTPADVITEAFF
13 | TRBD2 | TRBV7-2 | CASSPPGGYTQYF
15 | TRBD1 | TRBV28 | CASSSRQGGREKLFF
18 | . | TRBV7-9 | CASSFVGQVTGSNTEAFF
13 | TRBD1 | TRBV6-2/TRBV6-3 | CASRDDRETEAFF
15 | TRBD1 | TRBV24-1 | CATSVDGTGTDTQYF
14 | . | TRBV9 | CASSGYRDQETQYF
12 | . | TRBV28 | CASSLDSGELFF
13 | . | TRBV21-1 | CAIRGSTRDTQYF
14 | . | TRBV30 | CAWDRDGFNYEQYF
16 | . | TRBV15 | CATREEVDSYYNEQFF
14 | . | TRBV12-3/TRBV12-4 | CASSPQGGSYEQYF
14 | TRBD1 | TRBV6-1 | CASIGQGLNTEAFF
16 | TRBD2 | TRBV7-9 | CASSGLAGKNTGELFF
15 | . | TRBV28 | CASNPGHGTYNEQFF
13 | . | TRBV13 | CASSLAESNEQIF
16 | TRBD1 | TRBV28 | CASSRETGLGIYEQYF
14 | TRBD2 | TRBV29-1 | CSVVPSGVSYEQYF
17 | TRBD2 | TRBV15 | CATSIFSGTSIYNEQFF
13 | . | TRBV7-3 | CASSLGRRETQYF
15 | . | TRBV25-1 | CASSVTNRDQETQYF
16 | TRBD1 | TRBV6-5 | CASSYGIQGASEKLFF
18 | . | TRBV19 | CASSPTGTTSSGANVLTF
15 | . | TRBV27 | CASSLSWDGSYEQYF
16 | TRBD2 | TRBV7-2 | CASSLDLGGSRNEQFF
11 | . | TRBV29-1 | CSAHTLYGYTF
14 | TRBD2 | TRBV19 | CASSISSGYYEQYF
14 | . | TRBV7-9 | CASSLRRDGETQYF
12 | . | TRBV6-5 | CASSWRGEKLFF
16 | TRBD2 | TRBV12-3/TRBV12-4 | CASRSNSGRGYNEQFF
14 | . | TRBV20-1 | CSAPDHDSHYEQYF
13 | . | TRBV7-2 | CASSLAVIYEQYF
15 | TRBD2 | TRBV27 | CASSFLGLAENEQFF
13 | . | TRBV6-5 | CASSYSTQETQYF
14 | TRBD1 | TRBV28 | CASSSPGTEFEQYF
15 | TRBD2 | TRBV27 | CASSSGTSGRNEQFF
13 | . | TRBV27 | CASSFEGYNEQFF
15 | TRBD1 | TRBV15 | CATSRRDRGEDEQFF
13 | . | TRBV5-6 | CASSPGRSQPQHF